This TCR beta chain is from a study of T cell responses to AZD1222 COVID-19 vaccine. Study-wide context: Both about-4-week and about-12-week second-dose recipients were combined.

Germline V lookup: CDR1 ENHRY, CDR2 SYGVKD. The CDR3 is 15 residues long. The V end was cut by 3 bases, the J end by 6 bases, with 15 bases between. Profiled with immunoSEQ multiplex PCR; TCRdb holds only in-frame clones, not every one. The sample lists tens of thousands of clones, 90% occurring once. V and J are TRBV10-3 and TRBJ2-1; D possibly corresponds to TRBD2 (6 bases). The sequence was collected from an adult in good health. Sequences were derived from peripheral blood, sampled on day 0 of AZD1222 vaccination. The CDR3 spells CAISDGRRRGNEQFF. The CDR3 nucleotides read TGTGCCATCAGTGATGGGCGGAGGAGGGGCAATGAGCAGTTCTTC.